The 26 T cell receptor beta chains presented below share a single source sample, sequenced in a study of control samples from healthy donors and cancer patients (dated by TCRdb to 2018 to 2020). Library prep was done by the immunoSEQ multiplex PCR assay. In its TCRdb copy, this immuneACCESS table keeps in-frame sequences only and misses some clones. Where compared with another copy, unresolved V genes explain less than half of these, and the others have no known cause. This sample has over 150,000 clones in its table, and roughly 92% of those were observed once. The top ten clonotypes cover 1.4% of the sample. Specimen: blood. All receptors come from a man younger than 40 in good health.

DNA for the CDR3: TGTGCCTGGAGTCCAGGGGTAGGTCAGCCCCAGCATTTT. Encoded protein: CAWSPGVGQPQHF. The rearrangement uses TRBV30 and TRBJ1-5, with D perhaps matching TRBD1 (6 bases). The CDR3 loop spans 13 amino acids. Germline V gene sequence: CDR1 GTSNPN, CDR2 SVGIG (reference sequence). V lost 2 bases and J 6 bases, leaving 11 bases between the germline ends.

This clone has just one count. The V call is TRBV4-2, the J call TRBJ2-3, with D hard to call. This CDR3 contains 14 residues. Germline lookup yields CDR1 LGHNA and CDR2 YNFKEQ. V was clipped by 1 base and J by 6 bases, with 11 bases between them. The CDR3 sequence: CASSQGVREDTQYF. CDR3 nucleotide sequence: TGTGCCAGCAGCCAAGGGGTTCGAGAGGATACGCAGTATTTT.

This chain joins TRBV18 and TRBJ1-1; 8 nucleotides agree with TRBD1. Germline trimming cut 4 bases from V and 4 bases from J; bases unmatched to any gene: 8. CDR3 length: 15 amino acids. Per germline, CDR1 KGHSH and CDR2 LQKENI. The CDR3 DNA is TGTGCCAGCTCACGCAAACAGGGGGTGGGCACTGAAGCTTTCTTT. Its protein product is CASSRKQGVGTEAFF. Based on the CDR3 plus reference TRBV18 and TRBJ1-1, the full variable domain is NAGVMQNPRHLVRRRGQEARLRCSPMKGHSHVYWYRQLPEEGLKFMVYLQKENIIDESGMPKERFSAEFPKEGPSILRIQQVVRGDSAAYFCASSRKQGVGTEAFFGQGTRLTVV.

V gene TRBV7-9 combines with J gene TRBJ2-5, with 10 bases that match TRBD1. CDR3 size: 16 residues. Germline trimming cut 4 bases from V and 5 bases from J; bases unmatched to any gene: 10. From germline, CDR1 is SEHNR and CDR2 FQNEAQ (reference sequence). This CDR3 is CASSSLLTGGAETQYF. CDR3 sequence (DNA): TGTGCCAGCAGCTCACTACTGACAGGGGGCGCGGAGACCCAGTACTTC.

This clone appeared a single time. J is TRBJ2-3 and V is TRBV4-3; 9 nucleotides match TRBD2. CDR3 size: 15 residues. In germline, CDR1 is LGHNA, CDR2 YSLEER. The ends lost 3 bases at V and 1 base at J; junction bases unmatched: 2. The CDR3 coding sequence is TGCGCCAGCAGCCAGGTAGCGGGGGGCACAGATACGCAGTATTTT. Protein: CASSQVAGGTDTQYF.

The chain has TRBV10-3 and TRBJ1-5; D gene ambiguous. Germline lookup yields CDR1 ENHRY and CDR2 SYGVKD. The V end lost 3 bases, the J end lost 0 bases, and 6 bases lay between the germline ends. CDR3 length: 14 amino acids. The CDR3, as DNA: TGTGCCATCAGTGAATTGATTAGCAATCAGCCCCAGCATTTT. It encodes CAISELISNQPQHF.

The chain has TRBV5-6 and TRBJ1-6, with 7 bases fitting TRBD1. The CDR3 consists of 18 residues. The junction had 12 bases not matched to a gene; V was cut back by 2 bases and J by 4 bases. CDR1 is SGHDT, CDR2 YYEEEE, per germline. This chain's CDR3 is CASSFGTAKQKYNSPLHF. The CDR3 DNA sequence: TGTGCCAGCAGCTTCGGGACAGCTAAGCAAAAGTATAATTCACCCCTCCACTTT. Using reference TRBV5-6 and TRBJ1-6 for the parts outside the CDR3, the full variable domain is DAGVTQSPTHLIKTRGQQVTLRCSPKSGHDTVSWYQQALGQGPQFIFQYYEEEERQRGNFPDRFSGHQFPNYSSELNVNALLLGDSALYLCASSFGTAKQKYNSPLHFGNGTRLTVT.

This clone appeared a single time. The CDR3 loop reads CASSLKTSGRAFSYEQYF. In DNA, the CDR3 is TGTGCCAGCAGTTTGAAAACTAGCGGGAGGGCCTTCTCCTACGAGCAGTACTTC. The chain joins TRBV27 to TRBJ2-7; TRBD2 matches at 13 bases. The CDR3 has 18 amino acids. Germline values: CDR1 MNHEY, CDR2 SMNVEV (reference sequence). Trimming at V came to 3 bases and at J to 0 bases, leaving 8 bases not matched to a gene.

This chain connects TRBV11-2 to TRBJ1-1; possibly TRBD1 for D (5 bases). The germline V gene has CDR1 SGHAT and CDR2 FQNNGV. CDR3 length: 15 residues. The V end lost 1 base, the J end lost 3 bases, and 12 bases lay between the germline ends. CDR3 coding DNA: TGTGCCAGCAGCTTAGGGAGGGGATGGGACACTGAAGCTTTCTTT. It encodes CASSLGRGWDTEAFF.

J is TRBJ2-2 and V is TRBV10-1; no clear D gene. In germline, CDR1 is WNHNN, CDR2 SYGVQD (reference sequence). Trimming pared 6 bases from V and 6 bases from J, leaving 8 bases between. The CDR3 totals 12 residues. CDR3 sequence: CASSRSPGELFF. As DNA, the CDR3 is TGCGCCAGCAGCCGCAGCCCCGGGGAGCTGTTTTTT.

The J gene is TRBJ2-3, the V gene TRBV7-2, with a possible D match to TRBD2 (7 bases). The germline gives CDR1 SGHTA, CDR2 FQGNSA. Between the trimmed V and J ends, which lost 2 bases and 6 bases, there was a span of 15 bases. The CDR3 contains 15 residues. The CDR3 protein is CASSLWRGLGDTQYF. The CDR3 DNA reads TGTGCCAGCAGCTTATGGCGGGGGCTGGGGGATACGCAGTATTTT.

The chain is built from TRBV19 and TRBJ2-7; D is tentatively TRBD1 or TRBD2 (5 bases each). Deletions cut 8 bases from V and 7 bases from J, with 12 bases between. This CDR3 spans 11 amino acids. The germline gives CDR1 LNHDA, CDR2 SQIVND (reference sequence). The CDR3 region is CASGLWGEQYF. The DNA of the CDR3 is TGTGCCAGTGGCCTCTGGGGGGAGCAGTACTTC.

The V gene is TRBV18, the J gene TRBJ2-7, with TRBD1 as a possible D gene (6 bases). Germline V lookup: CDR1 KGHSH, CDR2 LQKENI. V was cut by 6 bases and J by 6 bases, with 21 bases left in between. The CDR3 is 15 residues long. CDR3 sequence reads: CASSVARGDTAEQYF. CDR3 DNA sequence: TGTGCCAGCTCCGTCGCTAGAGGGGACACGGCCGAGCAGTACTTC. The full variable domain, completed using reference TRBV18 and TRBJ2-7, is NAGVMQNPRHLVRRRGQEARLRCSPMKGHSHVYWYRQLPEEGLKFMVYLQKENIIDESGMPKERFSAEFPKEGPSILRIQQVVRGDSAAYFCASSVARGDTAEQYFGPGTRLTVT.

This clone was picked up one time. This sequence joins TRBV7-9 and TRBJ2-7, with 8 bases fitting TRBD1. The CDR3 loop spans 14 amino acids. The germline CDR1 and CDR2 sequences are SEHNR and FQNEAQ (reference sequence). V was pared by 1 base and J by 2 bases, with 1 base of the junction left unmatched. CDR3 in amino acids: CASSLGTGPYEQYF. CDR3 nucleotide sequence: TGTGCCAGCAGCTTAGGGACAGGGCCCTACGAGCAGTACTTC.

The chain has TRBV4-1 and TRBJ1-1; D is ambiguous. CDR3 size: 17 residues. The V end was cut by 0 bases, the J end by 0 bases, with 14 bases between. Per the germline V gene, CDR1 is MGHRA and CDR2 is YSYEKL. The chain's CDR3 is CASSQDWSDDLNTEAFF. The CDR3 region has the DNA TGCGCCAGCAGCCAAGATTGGTCAGATGATCTGAACACTGAAGCTTTCTTT.

The chain joins TRBV5-1 to TRBJ2-3, with unresolved D. The V and J ends lost 0 bases and 3 bases respectively, with 5 bases between them. This CDR3 has 13 residues. The germline CDR1 and CDR2 sequences are SGHRS and YFSETQ. In DNA, the CDR3 is TGCGCCAGCAGCTTGGGTGGAACAGATACGCAGTATTTT. Its protein product is CASSLGGTDTQYF. The full variable domain, with the rest looked up from reference TRBV5-1 and TRBJ2-3, is KAGVTQTPRYLIKTRGQQVTLSCSPISGHRSVSWYQQTPGQGLQFLFEYFSETQRNKGNFPGRFSGRQFSNSRSEMNVSTLELGDSALYLCASSLGGTDTQYFGPGTRLTVL.

The chain combines TRBV19 with TRBJ1-4, with TRBD1 matching 8 bases. After removal of 0 bases from V and 7 bases from J, the junction contained 4 bases not matched to a gene. The germline V gene encodes CDR1 LNHDA and CDR2 SQIVND (reference sequence). This CDR3 contains 15 residues. The CDR3 loop is CASSIDVRGPEKLFF. The CDR3 DNA is TGTGCCAGTAGTATAGATGTCAGGGGGCCTGAAAAACTGTTTTTT.

The gene calls are TRBV5-4 and TRBJ2-5; 11 bases map to TRBD2. Per the germline V gene, CDR1 is SGHNT and CDR2 is YYREEE (reference sequence). V was pared by 3 bases and J by 1 base, with 8 bases of the junction left unmatched. This CDR3 region has 17 residues. The CDR3 sequence: CASSSSPSGGIQETQYF. CDR3 nucleotide sequence: TGTGCCAGCAGCTCCTCCCCTAGCGGGGGGATCCAAGAGACCCAGTACTTC.

The V and J genes are TRBV20-1 and TRBJ2-3; 13 bases map to TRBD2. The CDR3 runs 15 residues. Germline lookup yields CDR1 DFQATT and CDR2 SNEGSKA (reference sequence). The V segment lost 3 bases and the J segment 2 bases; nucleotides outside the gene matches: 2. The CDR3 nucleotides read TGCAGTGCTAGTACTAGCGGGGGGGTCACAGATACGCAGTATTTT. Translation: CSASTSGGVTDTQYF.

V usage is TRBV18 and J usage is TRBJ2-2, with 8 bases lining up with TRBD1. The germline V gene has CDR1 KGHSH and CDR2 LQKENI. The CDR3 runs 14 residues. Trimming took 6 bases from V and 4 from J; bases not matched to a gene: 4. The CDR3 is CASSFGQGTGELFF. The CDR3 bases are TGTGCCAGCTCGTTCGGACAGGGCACCGGGGAGCTGTTTTTT.

The chain employs TRBV6-6 and TRBJ2-3, with TRBD2 matching 13 bases. The CDR3 is 20 residues long. The trim removed 7 bases at V and 0 bases at J, leaving 16 bases unmatched. Germline assignment: CDR1 MNHNY and CDR2 SVGAGI (reference sequence). CDR3 region: CASNRAPGLAGPGSTDTQYF. The DNA for the CDR3 is TGTGCCAGCAATCGGGCCCCGGGACTAGCGGGGCCAGGAAGCACAGATACGCAGTATTTT.

V is TRBV5-4 and J is TRBJ2-5, with D possibly TRBD2 on 7 matching bases. V lost 5 bases, J lost 4 bases, and 18 bases lay in between. The CDR3 sequence is 15 residues long. Looked up from germline, CDR1 is SGHNT and CDR2 is YYREEE (reference sequence). CDR3 residues: CASRPAGARVETQYF. CDR3 DNA: TGTGCCAGCAGACCCGCGGGGGCCCGGGTAGAGACCCAGTACTTC. The entire variable domain, with the rest obtained from reference TRBV5-4 and TRBJ2-5, is as follows: ETGVTQSPTHLIKTRGQQVTLRCSSQSGHNTVSWYQQALGQGPQFIFQYYREEENGRGNFPPRFSGLQFPNYSSELNVNALELDDSALYLCASRPAGARVETQYFGPGTRLLVL.

This chain uses TRBV19 with TRBJ2-5; 9 nucleotides agree with TRBD1. From germline, CDR1 is LNHDA and CDR2 SQIVND (reference sequence). The CDR3 length is 16 residues. Trimming cost V 3 bases and J 1 base; bases outside gene matches: 6. As DNA, the CDR3 is TGTGCCAGTAGTATGAACAGGGGGCTCAGCCAAGAGACCCAGTACTTC. This gives the protein CASSMNRGLSQETQYF.

The rearrangement links TRBV30 to TRBJ2-3; D might be TRBD1 or TRBD2, each matching 6 bases. The CDR3 sequence is 13 residues long. The germline V gene encodes CDR1 GTSNPN and CDR2 SVGIG (reference sequence). The V end was cut by 3 bases, the J end by 7 bases, with 14 bases between. The CDR3 DNA reads as TGTGCCTGGAGCGGGGGCGGCCCTAATACGCAGTATTTT. The encoded protein is CAWSGGGPNTQYF.

V and J are TRBV24-1 and TRBJ1-4; D might be TRBD1 (5 bases). Trimming pared 5 bases from V and 7 bases from J, leaving 7 bases between. CDR1 and CDR2 from the germline V gene are KGHDR and SFDVKD. The CDR3 extends over 12 amino acids. The CDR3 nucleotides are TGTGCCACCAGTGTGGGGGTTGAAAAACTGTTTTTT. Translating it yields CATSVGVEKLFF.

A few counts support this clone. The rearrangement uses TRBV9 and TRBJ1-1, with a tentative D call TRBD1 (5 bases). Trimming shortened V by 0 bases and J by 5 bases, and 8 bases separated the two germline ends. Germline V gene sequence: CDR1 SGDLS, CDR2 YYNGEE. This CDR3 is 13 amino acids long. The DNA of the CDR3 is TGTGCCAGCAGCGTAGGAGGGGCGACTGAAGCTTTCTTT. This gives the protein CASSVGGATEAFF.